These T cell receptor beta chains were read from a single sample in a study of shared clonotypes between healthy human individuals. Sequencing used immunoSEQ multiplex PCR; TCRdb keeps in-frame clones, though not all of them. The table shows about 2.3 million clones, with around 90% occurring only once. Source material: naive CD4+ T cells from PBMCs. These receptors originate from a man aged 18 to 35 in good health. Some clones in this sample may be carry-over from other donors' samples. CDR3s include the opening cysteine and the closing phenylalanine or tryptophan. The order of the fields is V gene, J gene, clone size, D gene, CDR3 protein, CDR3 DNA. The D gene is left open where the match is weak. The size field is filled for only some rows; it gives once, few, many or a size class.

v_gene: TRBV4-1; j_gene: TRBJ1-5; abundance: -; d_gene: -; CDR3aa: CASSQEGQPQHF; CDR3nt: TGCGCCAGCAGCCAAGAGGGGCAGCCCCAGCATTTT
v_gene: TRBV4-1; j_gene: TRBJ2-5; abundance: once; d_gene: TRBD2; CDR3aa: CASSQDQAGATQYF; CDR3nt: TGCGCCAGCAGCCAAGACCAAGCGGGAGCGACCCAGTACTTC
v_gene: TRBV18; j_gene: TRBJ1-2; abundance: once; d_gene: TRBD1; CDR3aa: CASSPWTGGDGYTF; CDR3nt: TGTGCCAGCTCACCTTGGACAGGGGGCGATGGCTACACCTTC
v_gene: TRBV7-2; j_gene: TRBJ2-2; abundance: -; d_gene: -; CDR3aa: CASSQPHGGTGELFF; CDR3nt: TGTGCCAGCAGCCAGCCCCATGGGGGCACCGGGGAGCTGTTTTTT
v_gene: TRBV7-6; j_gene: TRBJ1-4; abundance: -; d_gene: -; CDR3aa: CASSHGGQGRKLFF; CDR3nt: TGTGCCAGCAGCCACGGAGGGCAGGGGCGGAAACTGTTTTTT
v_gene: TRBV5-1; j_gene: TRBJ2-7; abundance: -; d_gene: -; CDR3aa: CASSPFTGRREYF; CDR3nt: TGCGCCAGCAGCCCTTTCACAGGGCGGAGGGAGTACTTC
v_gene: TRBV12-5; j_gene: TRBJ1-1; abundance: few; d_gene: -; CDR3aa: CASGNDLNTEAFF; CDR3nt: TGTGCTAGTGGAAATGATTTGAACACTGAAGCTTTCTTT
v_gene: TRBV5-1; j_gene: TRBJ1-4; abundance: -; d_gene: -; CDR3aa: CASRTRADGGHEKLFF; CDR3nt: TGCGCCAGCCGGACAAGGGCAGATGGAGGGCATGAAAAACTGTTTTTT
v_gene: TRBV13; j_gene: TRBJ2-3; abundance: once; d_gene: TRBD2; CDR3aa: CASSLISFSGDVTDTQYF; CDR3nt: TGTGCCAGCAGCTTAATTTCGTTTAGCGGGGATGTCACAGATACGCAGTATTTT
v_gene: TRBV2; j_gene: TRBJ1-1; abundance: few; d_gene: -; CDR3aa: CASSVRTNTEAFF; CDR3nt: TGTGCCAGCAGTGTCAGGACCAACACTGAAGCTTTCTTT
v_gene: TRBV15; j_gene: TRBJ2-1; abundance: -; d_gene: TRBD2; CDR3aa: CATSRESSGSNEQFF; CDR3nt: TGTGCCACCAGCAGAGAGTCTAGCGGGAGTAATGAGCAGTTCTTC
v_gene: TRBV7-8; j_gene: TRBJ1-4; abundance: -; d_gene: -; CDR3aa: CASSLGQGGEKLFF; CDR3nt: TGTGCCAGCAGCTTAGGGCAGGGCGGTGAAAAACTGTTTTTT
v_gene: TRBV7-9; j_gene: TRBJ2-5; abundance: -; d_gene: -; CDR3aa: CASSDRAHPEAQYF; CDR3nt: TGTGCCAGCAGCGATCGAGCTCACCCAGAGGCCCAGTACTTC
v_gene: TRBV29-1; j_gene: TRBJ1-1; abundance: few; d_gene: TRBD1; CDR3aa: CSVNRGVNTEAFF; CDR3nt: TGCAGCGTGAACAGGGGGGTGAACACTGAAGCTTTCTTT
v_gene: TRBV7-8; j_gene: TRBJ2-3; abundance: -; d_gene: -; CDR3aa: CASSTRGHFSDTQYF; CDR3nt: TGTGCCAGCAGCACAAGGGGACATTTTTCAGATACGCAGTATTTT
v_gene: TRBV4-1; j_gene: TRBJ1-1; abundance: -; d_gene: TRBD1; CDR3aa: CASSPRDRSATNTEAFF; CDR3nt: TGCGCCAGCAGCCCCCGGGACAGGTCCGCGACAAACACTGAAGCTTTCTTT
v_gene: TRBV28; j_gene: TRBJ1-2; abundance: -; d_gene: TRBD1; CDR3aa: CASSLSGQGARGYTF; CDR3nt: TGTGCCAGCAGTTTGTCGGGACAGGGGGCGCGGGGCTACACCTTC
v_gene: TRBV4-3; j_gene: TRBJ1-2; abundance: -; d_gene: TRBD1; CDR3aa: CASSSLRTGGQGGYTF; CDR3nt: TGCGCCAGCAGCAGCCTCCGGACAGGGGGCCAGGGTGGCTACACCTTC
v_gene: TRBV28; j_gene: TRBJ2-7; abundance: -; d_gene: -; CDR3aa: CASSKTGLEDYEQYF; CDR3nt: TGTGCCAGCAGTAAAACAGGCCTTGAAGACTACGAGCAGTACTTC
v_gene: TRBV7-8; j_gene: TRBJ2-7; abundance: -; d_gene: TRBD2; CDR3aa: CASSFGSTSGISDEQYF; CDR3nt: TGTGCCAGCAGCTTTGGATCGACTAGCGGTATATCTGACGAGCAGTACTTC
v_gene: TRBV10-3; j_gene: TRBJ2-6; abundance: -; d_gene: -; CDR3aa: CAISEDNSGANVLTF; CDR3nt: TGTGCCATCAGTGAAGACAACTCTGGGGCCAACGTCCTGACTTTC
v_gene: TRBV29-1; j_gene: TRBJ1-1; abundance: -; d_gene: TRBD1; CDR3aa: CSVERTDRGTEAFF; CDR3nt: TGCAGCGTTGAAAGGACCGACAGGGGTACTGAAGCTTTCTTT
v_gene: TRBV13; j_gene: TRBJ2-3; abundance: -; d_gene: TRBD2; CDR3aa: CASSLRTSGTHTDTQYF; CDR3nt: TGTGCCAGCAGCTTAAGGACTAGCGGGACGCACACAGATACGCAGTATTTT
v_gene: TRBV7-9; j_gene: TRBJ2-1; abundance: -; d_gene: -; CDR3aa: CASSLAGEQFF; CDR3nt: TGTGCCAGCAGCTTAGCGGGAGAGCAGTTCTTC
v_gene: TRBV28; j_gene: TRBJ1-4; abundance: once; d_gene: TRBD1; CDR3aa: CASSPSPGQGVKGTNEKLFF; CDR3nt: TGTGCCAGCAGTCCCTCTCCGGGACAGGGGGTGAAGGGCACTAATGAAAAACTGTTTTTT
v_gene: TRBV9; j_gene: TRBJ1-1; abundance: -; d_gene: -; CDR3aa: CASSVHVNTEAFF; CDR3nt: TGTGCCAGCAGCGTACACGTAAACACTGAAGCTTTCTTT
v_gene: TRBV19; j_gene: TRBJ1-1; abundance: -; d_gene: TRBD1; CDR3aa: CASSIDRGDTEAFF; CDR3nt: TGTGCCAGTAGTATTGACAGGGGCGACACTGAAGCTTTCTTT
v_gene: TRBV14; j_gene: TRBJ1-1; abundance: -; d_gene: -; CDR3aa: CASSQVGGTEAFF; CDR3nt: TGTGCCAGCAGCCAAGTAGGAGGCACTGAAGCTTTCTTT
v_gene: TRBV28; j_gene: TRBJ2-7; abundance: -; d_gene: TRBD2; CDR3aa: CASSSSRGAGGPGEQYF; CDR3nt: TGTGCCAGCAGTTCCTCCCGGGGGGCGGGAGGGCCGGGCGAGCAGTACTTC
v_gene: TRBV11-1; j_gene: TRBJ2-1; abundance: once; d_gene: TRBD2; CDR3aa: CASSRGTSGSNEQFF; CDR3nt: TGTGCCAGCAGCCGCGGGACTAGCGGGAGCAATGAGCAGTTCTTC
v_gene: TRBV11-3; j_gene: TRBJ2-2; abundance: -; d_gene: -; CDR3aa: CASANTGELFF; CDR3nt: TGTGCCAGTGCGAACACCGGGGAGCTGTTTTTT
v_gene: TRBV7-9; j_gene: TRBJ2-1; abundance: once; d_gene: -; CDR3aa: CASSLWEKEDNEQFF; CDR3nt: TGTGCCAGCAGTCTCTGGGAGAAGGAGGACAATGAGCAGTTCTTC